A selection of T cell receptor beta chains follows, all from one sample in a study of T cell repertoires in cytomegalovirus infection. TCRdb itself ran the reads through MiXCR, one entry per CDR3 protein. The table has hundreds of thousands of distinct CDR3 sequences, approximately 25% seen once. The sequenced sample was CD8+ T cells from PBMCs. All receptors derive from a human donor in good health (CMV status not recorded). Some clones in this sample may be carry-over from other donors' samples. Each CDR3 is given with its conserved first and last residue. Fields, in order: clone size, V gene, D gene, J gene, CDR3 DNA, CDR3 protein. The D gene is left open where the match is weak. Clone size, where shown, is once, few, many, or a class for clones that have expanded.

NA,TRBV4-1,TRBD2,TRBJ2-1,TGCGCCAGCAGCCAAATAGCGGGGGGCTTCGTTGAGCAGTTCTTC,CASSQIAGGFVEQFF
many,TRBV7-8,TRBD1,TRBJ1-5,TGTGCCAGCAGCTTCGACAGGGGGCGAATGGATCAGCCCCAGCATTTT,CASSFDRGRMDQPQHF
NA,TRBV20-1,TRBD2,TRBJ2-1,TGCAGTGCTAGAGCGCCTAGCGGGGGCCAGTGGGATGAGCAGTTCTTC,CSARAPSGGQWDEQFF
few,TRBV20-1,NA,TRBJ1-5,TGCAGTGCTAGAGATACAGGAGGTCAGCCCCAGCATTTT,CSARDTGGQPQHF
few,TRBV13,NA,TRBJ1-1,TGTGCCAGCAGCACCCGGGACGGGAACACTGAAGCTTTCTTT,CASSTRDGNTEAFF
NA,TRBV6-2/TRBV6-3,NA,TRBJ2-5,TGTGCCAGCAGTTACCCCGGCCCTGGGTCCCAAGAGACCCAGTACTTC,CASSYPGPGSQETQYF
few,TRBV29-1,TRBD1,TRBJ1-2,TGCAGCGTTCTAGGGACAGGGGTTGACTATGGCTACACCTTC,CSVLGTGVDYGYTF
few,TRBV29-1,NA,TRBJ1-1,TGCAGCGTTGAGTGGGACATGAACACTGAAGCTTTCTTT,CSVEWDMNTEAFF
few,TRBV4-2,NA,TRBJ2-3,TGTGCCAGCAGCCATTTCCCGGATACGCAGTATTTT,CASSHFPDTQYF
NA,TRBV14,TRBD1,TRBJ2-7,TGTGCCAGCAGCCGACCCGGGACAGGCGATTACGAGCAGTACTTC,CASSRPGTGDYEQYF
few,TRBV20-1,NA,TRBJ2-1,TGCAGTGCTCCTCCGGGCTCCTACAATGAGCAGTTCTTC,CSAPPGSYNEQFF
few,TRBV7-2,NA,TRBJ1-2,TGTGCCAGCAGCTATAATTCCGTGACCTTC,CASSYNSVTF
NA,TRBV2,NA,TRBJ2-5,TGTGCCAGCAGTGCGGGGGCCGAGGGGGGGGCCCAGTACTTC,CASSAGAEGGAQYF
many,TRBV7-2,TRBD2,TRBJ2-1,TGTGCCAGCTCGGGACTAGCGGTCTACAATGAGCAGTTCTTC,CASSGLAVYNEQFF
NA,TRBV10-3,NA,TRBJ1-6,TGTGCCATCACCCAGGACATTTCAAATTCACCCCTCCACTTT,CAITQDISNSPLHF
few,TRBV6-6,TRBD1,TRBJ2-1,TGTGCCAGCAGTGGGGGACAGATTTACAATGAGCAGTTCTTC,CASSGGQIYNEQFF
many,TRBV6-2/TRBV6-3,TRBD1,TRBJ2-5,TGTGCCAGCAGTTACGCCTCCACGAAACAGGGGTCAGAGACCCAGTACTTC,CASSYASTKQGSETQYF
NA,TRBV2,TRBD1,TRBJ2-7,TGTGCCAGTACCGGGACAGACGCTTTCGAGCAGTACTTC,CASTGTDAFEQYF
NA,TRBV19,TRBD1,TRBJ2-7,TGTGCCAGTAGTCGTTCCGGGACAGGATACGAGCAGTACTTC,CASSRSGTGYEQYF
NA,TRBV15,TRBD1,TRBJ2-3,TGTGCCACCAGTCCCGGACAGGGACGATCAGATACGCAGTATTTT,CATSPGQGRSDTQYF
many,TRBV7-9,NA,TRBJ2-4,TGTGCCAGCACCCCAGATAGGAGAGGGGTACCCACCAACATTCAGTACTTC,CASTPDRRGVPTNIQYF
few,TRBV6-5,NA,TRBJ2-1,TGTGCCAGCATCCCCTACGGGGACTTGTCCTACCACAATGAGCAGTTCTTC,CASIPYGDLSYHNEQFF
NA,TRBV28,TRBD1,TRBJ1-2,TGTGCCAGCAGCCCCGTCCCGGGACAGGTTTGGGGGGGCTACACCTTC,CASSPVPGQVWGGYTF
many,TRBV28,NA,TRBJ1-5,TGTGCCAGCAGTTTTACTCGGTGGAGGGATCAGCCCCAGCATTTT,CASSFTRWRDQPQHF
NA,TRBV6-6,TRBD2,TRBJ2-2,TGTGGCACGAGCGGGGCCCGTCTTGGCGGGGAGCTGTTTTTT,CGTSGARLGGELFF
few,TRBV7-6,NA,TRBJ2-1,TGTGCCAGCAGCTCCGACAGGGCTCAAGCGGGGGCCTCCTCCTACAATGAGCAGTTCTTC,CASSSDRAQAGASSYNEQFF
NA,TRBV24-1,NA,TRBJ2-5,TGTGCCACCAGTGATTTGTCGGAGACCCAGTACTTC,CATSDLSETQYF
NA,TRBV6-6,TRBD1,TRBJ1-2,TGTGCCAGCAGTTACCTTGAGGGGGCCTATGGCTACACCTTC,CASSYLEGAYGYTF
few,TRBV19,NA,TRBJ1-1,TGTGCCAGTAGTGCAGCTGAAGCTTTCTTT,CASSAAEAFF
many,TRBV7-8,NA,TRBJ2-1,TGTGCCAGCAGCTCAAAGGGTACGGGTTCCCACAATGAGCAGTTCTTC,CASSSKGTGSHNEQFF
many,TRBV7-2,TRBD1,TRBJ2-2,TGTGCCAGCAGCCCATGGACAGGGTCGAACACCGGGGAGCTGTTTTTT,CASSPWTGSNTGELFF